The 23 T cell receptor beta chains listed next were all sequenced from one sample in a study of OX40 agonist ivuxolimab in advanced cancers. Sequencing was performed with immunoSEQ multiplex PCR; in TCRdb, only in-frame clones are kept and a portion is missing. This table has about 76,000 clones, around 85% appearing once. The input for sequencing was CD4+ or CD8+ T cells sorted from blood, taken in a trial of the OX40 agonist ivuxolimab. The receptors stem from an adult with an advanced solid tumor such as melanoma, head and neck, liver or kidney cancer.

The chain combines TRBV19 with TRBJ2-1; 10 bases map to TRBD2. V lost 3 bases and J lost 7; bases outside the gene matches: 9. The germline V gene encodes CDR1 LNHDA and CDR2 SQIVND (reference sequence). The CDR3 covers 16 residues. The CDR3 region has the DNA TGTGCCAGTAGTATTAGGCTAGCGGGAGTTGGTAATGAGCAGTTCTTC. The encoded protein is CASSIRLAGVGNEQFF.

This clone was seen only a few times. The chain links TRBV6-6 to TRBJ2-7; no definite D call. Germline CDR1 MNHNY, CDR2 SVGAGI (reference sequence). Trimming removed 2 bases at V and 4 bases at J, with 3 bases between. CDR3 length: 11 residues. The DNA of the CDR3 is TGTGCCAGCAGTTACAGATACGAGCAGTACTTC. Amino acid sequence: CASSYRYEQYF.

The chain uses TRBV11-3 and TRBJ2-2; possible D gene TRBD1, 6 bases. With 1 base removed from V and 2 bases from J, the gap between germline ends came to 11 bases. From germline, CDR1 is SGHNT and CDR2 YENEEA. CDR3 size: 16 residues. The CDR3 region is CASSLGPGVNTGELFF. The CDR3, as DNA: TGTGCCAGCAGCTTAGGCCCAGGGGTAAACACCGGGGAGCTGTTTTTT.

A single count supports this clone. This rearrangement joins TRBV7-2 to TRBJ2-7, with 7 bases aligning to TRBD1. The CDR3 spans 14 residues. With V trimmed by 6 bases and J by 4 bases, 9 bases remained unmatched. Germline CDR1 SGHTA, CDR2 FQGNSA. The CDR3 reads CASSSRRTGYEQYF. The DNA of the CDR3 is TGTGCCAGCAGTTCGAGGCGGACAGGATACGAGCAGTACTTC.

J is TRBJ2-6 and V is TRBV7-9; 8 nucleotides line up with TRBD1. Germline V CDR1 and CDR2: SEHNR, FQNEAQ (reference sequence). This CDR3 comprises 19 residues. V shed 1 base, J shed 0 bases, and the junction held 8 bases outside the gene matches. The CDR3 here is CASSLGRTGGISGANVLTF. The DNA of the CDR3 is TGTGCCAGCAGCTTAGGGCGAACAGGGGGGATCTCTGGGGCCAACGTCCTGACTTTC.

The V and J genes are TRBV19 and TRBJ2-5, with a possible D match to TRBD1 (6 bases). In germline, CDR1 is LNHDA, CDR2 SQIVND (reference sequence). V lost 3 bases to trimming and J lost 1 base, with 9 bases between them. The CDR3 has 14 residues. This CDR3 is CASSMSRGQETQYF. Here the CDR3 DNA reads TGTGCCAGTAGTATGAGCAGGGGCCAAGAGACCCAGTACTTC.

The V call is TRBV19, the J call TRBJ1-2; a possible D gene is TRBD1 (6 bases). With 6 bases removed from V and 2 bases from J, the gap between germline ends came to 13 bases. CDR3 length equals 14 residues. Germline V gene lookup returns CDR1 LNHDA and CDR2 SQIVND (reference sequence). Here the CDR3 DNA reads TGTGCCAGTAGCGGACAGTGGGGAAACTATGGCTACACCTTC. Encoded protein: CASSGQWGNYGYTF.

The chain has TRBV7-9 and TRBJ2-1; TRBD2 matches at 10 bases. Germline V CDR1 and CDR2: SEHNR, FQNEAQ (reference sequence). There are 15 residues in the CDR3. Germline trimming cut 2 bases from V and 2 bases from J; bases unmatched to any gene: 0. CDR3 protein: CASSLTSGTYNEQFF. CDR3 sequence (DNA): TGTGCCAGCAGCTTAACTAGCGGGACCTACAATGAGCAGTTCTTC.

The J gene is TRBJ1-2, the V gene TRBV7-2; D gene uncertain. CDR3 size: 14 residues. Deletions cut 3 bases from V and 0 bases from J, with 8 bases between. Germline V gives CDR1 SGHTA, CDR2 FQGNSA. The CDR3 spells CASSLQASNYGYTF. In nucleotides, the CDR3 is TGTGCCAGCAGCTTGCAGGCGTCTAACTATGGCTACACCTTC.

This clone was found once. The sample carries other DNA sequences with the same CDR3. This sequence joins TRBV27 and TRBJ2-3; tentatively, D is TRBD2 (6 bases). The length of the CDR3 is 15 residues. Looked up from germline, CDR1 is MNHEY and CDR2 is SMNVEV (reference sequence). V was trimmed by 5 bases and J by 1 base, leaving 13 bases between them. This CDR3 is CASSLSGAGTDTQYF. The CDR3 nucleotides read TGTGCCAGCAGTCTTAGCGGAGCTGGCACAGATACGCAGTATTTT.

The rearrangement joins TRBV29-1 to TRBJ1-4; 8 bases line up with TRBD1. Germline V lookup: CDR1 SQVTM, CDR2 ANQGSEA. This CDR3 region has 14 residues. V dropped 6 bases and J dropped 8; count of bases not matched to a gene: 11. This CDR3 is CSVTGQGVGEKLFF. CDR3 DNA sequence: TGCAGCGTCACCGGACAGGGCGTCGGAGAAAAACTGTTTTTT.

The V and J genes are TRBV28 and TRBJ2-7; D might be TRBD2 (6 bases). This CDR3 has 14 residues. Germline assignment: CDR1 MDHEN and CDR2 SYDVKM. The V gene lost 2 bases and the J gene lost 7 bases, with 15 bases spanning the gap. The chain's CDR3 is CASSLEYGGREQYF. Written as DNA, the CDR3 is TGTGCCAGCAGTTTAGAGTACGGGGGACGGGAGCAGTACTTC.

The chain links TRBV6-6 to TRBJ2-2, with TRBD2 as a possible D gene (6 bases). Germline CDR1 MNHNY, CDR2 SVGAGI (reference sequence). This CDR3 comprises 15 residues. Trimming took off 6 bases at V and 7 bases at J, with 18 bases between the two ends. This CDR3 reads CASRETRGGSGELFF. In nucleotides, the CDR3 is TGTGCCAGCAGGGAAACCCGGGGAGGTAGCGGGGAGCTGTTTTTT.

This chain connects TRBV6-1 to TRBJ1-6, with D maybe TRBD1 (6 bases). The CDR3 length is 14 residues. Germline lookup yields CDR1 MNHNS and CDR2 SASEGT. The V and J ends lost 7 bases and 4 bases respectively, with 11 bases between them. CDR3 DNA sequence: TGTGCCAGCACTATGGACAGATATAATTCACCCCTCCACTTT. This sequence encodes CASTMDRYNSPLHF.

The chain carries TRBV10-1 and TRBJ2-2, with D perhaps TRBD1 or TRBD2 (5 bases each). This CDR3 has 17 amino acids. V lost 2 bases to trimming and J lost 0 bases, with 13 bases between them. Per germline, CDR1 WNHNN and CDR2 SYGVQD (reference sequence). This CDR3 reads CASSENGDPTNTGELFF. The CDR3 DNA reads TGCGCCAGCAGTGAGAATGGGGACCCCACGAACACCGGGGAGCTGTTTTTT.

V usage is TRBV11-2 and J usage is TRBJ2-7, with D hard to call. The CDR3 is made up of 12 amino acids. CDR1 is SGHAT, CDR2 FQNNGV, per germline. Trimming cost V 3 bases and J 3 bases, with 6 bases left between them. The CDR3 here is CASSFTNYEQYF. DNA for the CDR3: TGTGCCAGCAGCTTTACAAACTACGAGCAGTACTTC.

The rearrangement links TRBV6-5 to TRBJ1-2, with a weak D call TRBD1 (5 bases). V lost 6 bases and J lost 8, with 22 bases in between. The germline V gene has CDR1 MNHEY and CDR2 SVGAGI. The CDR3 is 15 amino acids. CDR3 DNA sequence: TGTGCCAGCAGGAAGAACGGGGACTGGCATCTCGGCTACACCTTC. Protein product: CASRKNGDWHLGYTF.

The rearrangement links TRBV29-1 to TRBJ2-4; TRBD2 is a possible D gene (5 bases). The CDR3 loop spans 12 amino acids. The V gene's germline CDR1 is SQVTM and CDR2 ANQGSEA. The V gene lost 6 bases and the J gene lost 7 bases, with 13 bases spanning the gap. This chain's CDR3 is CSVPDGMNIQYF. The DNA of the CDR3 is TGCAGCGTCCCCGACGGGATGAACATTCAGTACTTC.

The chain couples TRBV6-1 to TRBJ2-7, with D maybe TRBD2 (5 bases). Germline V CDR1 and CDR2: MNHNS, SASEGT. V lost 5 bases and J 0 bases, leaving 14 bases between the germline ends. This CDR3 is built from 15 residues. The CDR3 DNA sequence: TGTGCCAGCAGTCGTGAGGGTTGGAGCTCCTACGAGCAGTACTTC. This sequence encodes CASSREGWSSYEQYF.

The rearrangement links TRBV28 to TRBJ2-1, with 7 bases matching TRBD2. This CDR3 region has 15 residues. J was trimmed by 4 bases and V by 5 bases; bases with no gene match: 8. The V gene's germline CDR1 is MDHEN and CDR2 SYDVKM. DNA of the CDR3: TGTGCCAGCAGTCCCCTGAGCGGGGATTACAATGAGCAGTTCTTC. Its translation is CASSPLSGDYNEQFF.

This clone appeared a single time. The genes are TRBV18 and TRBJ2-7, with unresolved D. Germline CDR1 KGHSH, CDR2 LQKENI. The CDR3 has 11 amino acids. Trimming took 2 bases from V and 9 from J, leaving 8 bases between them. CDR3 sequence reads: CASSPASTQYF. CDR3 in DNA: TGTGCCAGCTCACCAGCCTCTACGCAGTACTTC.

There are a few counts of this clone. The rearrangement joins TRBV4-2 to TRBJ1-1; 11 positions agree with TRBD1. The V gene's germline CDR1 is LGHNA and CDR2 YNFKEQ. The J segment lost 6 bases and the V segment lost 5 bases, leaving 2 bases of the junction unmatched. This CDR3 region has 13 residues. CDR3 coding DNA: TGTGCCAGCAGCTGGGGACAGGGGGCTGAAGCTTTCTTT. Translation: CASSWGQGAEAFF.

The CDR3 loop reads CAWGVVGGNTIYF. CDR3 nucleotides: TGTGCCTGGGGGGTGGTCGGCGGGAACACCATATATTTT. The chain carries TRBV30 and TRBJ1-3; D uncertain. Trimming shortened V by 5 bases and J by 7 bases, and 15 bases separated the two germline ends. Germline CDR1 is GTSNPN and CDR2 is SVGIG (reference sequence). The CDR3 contains 13 residues.